What follows are 25 T cell receptor beta chains derived from one specimen sequenced in a study of neurological immune-mediated disorders. Time point meaning: longitudinal time-point 1 (baseline). In TCRdb, the 5' RACE reads were re-called with MiXCR into one record per CDR3 protein. The sample lists around 71,000 distinct CDR3 sequences; roughly an eighth were seen once. Input material: PBMCs. The receptors originated from a female donor with HTLV-1-associated myelopathy (HAM/TSP).

The rearrangement links TRBV28 to TRBJ1-2; 9 bases map to TRBD1. Germline V gene data show CDR1 as MDHEN and CDR2 as SYDVKM. This CDR3 is 14 amino acids long. J gave up 7 bases and V 6 bases, and 9 bases lay outside the gene matches. The CDR3 nucleotides are TGTGCCAGCAGGATACCGGGACAGGGACGTGGCTACACCTTC. This gives the protein CASRIPGQGRGYTF.

This clonotype was detected many times. The rearrangement uses TRBV5-1 and TRBJ2-1; no firm D call. The V and J ends lost 0 bases and 7 bases respectively, with 8 bases between them. The CDR3 length is 13 residues. Germline CDR1 is SGHRS and CDR2 is YFSETQ. The CDR3 reads CASSLVPDNEQFF. Written as DNA, the CDR3 is TGCGCCAGCAGCTTGGTCCCAGATAATGAGCAGTTCTTC.

This clonotype showed up many times. J is TRBJ1-6 and V is TRBV6-1; D gene ambiguous. With 2 bases removed from V and 7 bases from J, the gap between germline ends came to 9 bases. The CDR3 has 14 residues. Germline lookup yields CDR1 MNHNS and CDR2 SASEGT. The CDR3 spells CASSEHLQNSPLHF. CDR3 in DNA: TGTGCCAGCAGTGAACACCTACAGAATTCACCCCTCCACTTT.

This clonotype was seen ten or more times. The chain is built from TRBV3-1 and TRBJ1-1; D gene unclear. The length of the CDR3 is 15 residues. The germline gives CDR1 LGHDT, CDR2 YNNKEL (reference sequence). V lost 1 base to trimming and J lost 1 base, with 10 bases between them. In DNA, the CDR3 is TGTGCCAGCAGCCAAGCAAGGAGCGAGAACACTGAAGCTTTCTTT. It specifies CASSQARSENTEAFF.

The chain employs TRBV5-1 and TRBJ2-7; the D is unclear. The V end lost 0 bases, the J end lost 3 bases, and 7 bases lay between the germline ends. The CDR3 is 13 residues long. Germline-derived CDR1 and CDR2 are SGHRS and YFSETQ. The CDR3 reads CASSLAPFYEQYF. In nucleotides, the CDR3 is TGCGCCAGCAGCTTGGCCCCTTTCTACGAGCAGTACTTC.

This clonotype was found many times. This chain uses TRBV28 with TRBJ2-7, with 7 bases aligning to TRBD1. The CDR3 length is 13 residues. Germline assignment: CDR1 MDHEN and CDR2 SYDVKM. The ends lost 8 bases at V and 0 bases at J; junction bases unmatched: 4. The chain's CDR3 is CASRGQSSYEQYF. CDR3 nucleotides: TGTGCCAGCCGGGGACAGAGCTCCTACGAGCAGTACTTC.

This clonotype was found many times. CDR3 residues: CSARDLSSFETQYF. Written as DNA, the CDR3 is TGCAGTGCTAGAGATCTCAGCAGCTTCGAGACCCAGTACTTC. This chain connects TRBV20-1 to TRBJ2-5, with unresolved D. The CDR3 has 14 residues. Looked up from germline, CDR1 is DFQATT and CDR2 is SNEGSKA (reference sequence). V lost 0 bases to trimming and J lost 5 bases, with 13 bases between them.

This clonotype was found many times. The chain joins TRBV12-3 or TRBV12-4 to TRBJ1-2, with 7 bases matching TRBD1. The CDR3 is 15 amino acids. V lost 3 bases, J lost 0 bases, and 4 bases stayed unmatched. CDR3 in DNA: TGTGCCAGCAGTTTGAGACAGGGAGCTAACTATGGCTACACCTTC. It yields the protein CASSLRQGANYGYTF.

This clonotype appeared a few times. This chain joins TRBV20-1 and TRBJ2-7; TRBD1 aligns across 9 bases. The length of the CDR3 is 15 residues. The ends lost 3 bases at V and 2 bases at J; junction bases unmatched: 8. Germline values: CDR1 DFQATT, CDR2 SNEGSKA (reference sequence). The CDR3: CSARDPTGGTYEQYF. The DNA of the CDR3 is TGCAGTGCTAGGGACCCGACAGGGGGGACCTACGAGCAGTACTTC.

The chain employs TRBV14 and TRBJ2-6; TRBD1 agrees at 8 bases. CDR1 is SGHDN and CDR2 is FVKESK in the germline V gene. With V trimmed by 6 bases and J by 0 bases, 7 bases remained unmatched. This CDR3 is built from 17 residues. The CDR3: CASSHGQGYSGANVLTF. CDR3 DNA sequence: TGTGCCAGCAGTCATGGACAGGGATACTCTGGGGCCAACGTCCTGACTTTC.

This clonotype has ten or more counts. The rearrangement uses TRBV25-1 and TRBJ2-7; possibly TRBD2 for D (5 bases). Trimming left V 5 bases short and J 6 bases short, with 14 bases between. The CDR3 has 13 amino acids. Germline V gives CDR1 MGHDK, CDR2 SYGVNS. The DNA for the CDR3 is TGTGCCAGCAGTCCCTCCATGCGGGCCGAGCAGTACTTC. Protein sequence: CASSPSMRAEQYF.

The gene calls are TRBV6-5 and TRBJ2-7; the match to TRBD1 covers 8 bases. This CDR3 contains 15 residues. Trimming took 2 bases from V and 1 from J; bases not matched to a gene: 4. CDR1 and CDR2 from the germline V gene are MNHEY and SVGAGI. CDR3 in amino acids: CASSYTGQGSYEQYF. In DNA, the CDR3 is TGTGCCAGCAGTTACACCGGACAGGGTTCCTACGAGCAGTACTTC.

This clonotype occurred many times. The gene calls are TRBV20-1 and TRBJ2-3, with 8 bases lining up with TRBD2. Germline-derived CDR1 and CDR2 are DFQATT and SNEGSKA (reference sequence). Unmatched junction bases numbered 15, after V lost 5 bases and J lost 2 bases. This CDR3 spans 17 amino acids. The CDR3 loop reads CSAARGPPTSATDTQYF. CDR3 DNA: TGCAGTGCTGCCCGGGGCCCCCCGACTAGCGCCACAGATACGCAGTATTTT.

This clonotype was seen a handful of times. The chain couples TRBV2 to TRBJ1-2; perhaps TRBD1 as D (6 bases). Between the trimmed V and J ends, which lost 7 bases and 9 bases, there was a span of 18 bases. Germline CDR1 SNHLY, CDR2 FYNNEI. This CDR3 is 13 amino acids long. For the CDR3, the DNA is TGTGCCAGCACTACGACAGGTAGTCCATGCTACACCTTC. This codes for CASTTTGSPCYTF. Supplemented by reference TRBV2 and TRBJ1-2, the full variable domain reads EPEVTQTPSHQVTQMGQEVILRCVPISNHLYFYWYRQILGQKVEFLVSFYNNEISEKSEIFDDQFSVERPDGSNFTLKIRSTKLEDSAMYFCASTTTGSPCYTFGSGTRLTVV.

The J gene is TRBJ2-3, the V gene TRBV7-2; 12 nucleotides line up with TRBD1. The CDR3 has 16 amino acids. The V and J ends lost 5 bases and 3 bases, in that order; junction bases with no gene match: 6. Germline V lookup: CDR1 SGHTA, CDR2 FQGNSA. The CDR3 region has the DNA TGTGCCAGCAGCGCCCGGGACAGGGGGCTGACAGATACGCAGTATTTT. Translation gives CASSARDRGLTDTQYF.

The DNA for the CDR3 is TGCAGTGCTAGAGATTCCGGCAGGGGGTCGGACACCGGGGAGCTGTTTTTT. Translated, it gives CSARDSGRGSDTGELFF. The V call is TRBV20-1, the J call TRBJ2-2; TRBD1 matches 7 bases. The CDR3 has 17 residues. Trimming removed 0 bases from V and 3 bases from J; junction bases left unmatched: 10. Germline values: CDR1 DFQATT, CDR2 SNEGSKA (reference sequence).

This clonotype was found many times. The rearrangement joins TRBV15 to TRBJ2-2; D is uncertain. Germline V gene lookup returns CDR1 LNHNV and CDR2 YYDKDF (reference sequence). Trimming removed 0 bases from V and 7 bases from J, with 6 bases in between. This CDR3 has 13 amino acids. The CDR3 bases are TGTGCCACCAGCAGAGATTTAGTCGGGGAGCTGTTTTTT. Translating gives CATSRDLVGELFF.

This clonotype was counted at least ten times. This chain connects TRBV5-1 to TRBJ1-3; D unclear. V was trimmed by 4 bases and J by 1 base, leaving 12 bases between them. The germline gives CDR1 SGHRS, CDR2 YFSETQ. The CDR3 length is 15 residues. The DNA for the CDR3 is TGCGCCAGCAGCCCCACCGTGCAGTCTGGAAACACCATATATTTT. As protein: CASSPTVQSGNTIYF.

At least ten counts were recorded for this clonotype. The chain recombines TRBV14 with TRBJ2-7, with D possibly matching TRBD1 (5 bases). Germline lookup yields CDR1 SGHDN and CDR2 FVKESK. There are 12 residues in the CDR3. V was shortened by 0 bases and J by 11 bases, with 11 bases between the two germline ends. The CDR3 DNA follows: TGTGCCAGCAGCCAAGATAGGTCACAGGAGTACTTC. Translation gives CASSQDRSQEYF.

This clonotype was detected many times. The rearrangement uses TRBV7-2 and TRBJ1-1; possible D gene TRBD1, 5 bases. This CDR3 is 16 amino acids long. The germline V and J ends were trimmed by 5 bases and 1 base, with 17 bases remaining between them. The germline CDR1 and CDR2 sequences are SGHTA and FQGNSA. CDR3 residues: CASSPRTGRGNTEAFF. The CDR3, as DNA: TGTGCCAGCAGCCCGCGTACGGGGCGCGGGAACACTGAAGCTTTCTTT.

This clonotype was counted many times. The genes are TRBV7-9 and TRBJ1-3; D gene uncertain. The CDR3 runs to 13 residues. Germline lookup yields CDR1 SEHNR and CDR2 FQNEAQ (reference sequence). V dropped 1 base and J dropped 2 bases, with 3 bases sitting between them. The CDR3 bases are TGTGCCAGCAGCTTAGGCCCTGGAAACACCATATATTTT. As protein: CASSLGPGNTIYF. The full variable domain, its missing parts supplied by reference TRBV7-9 and TRBJ1-3, is DTGVSQNPRHKITKRGQNVTFRCDPISEHNRLYWYRQTLGQGPEFLTYFQNEAQLEKSRLLSDRFSAERPKGSFSTLEIQRTEQGDSAMYLCASSLGPGNTIYFGEGSWLTVV.

The CDR3 loop reads CASSSRGLAGASNTGELFF. Written as DNA, the CDR3 is TGTGCCAGCAGCTCCCGCGGACTAGCGGGGGCCTCGAACACCGGGGAGCTGTTTTTT. The chain has TRBV7-3 and TRBJ2-2, with 13 bases fitting TRBD2. V lost 4 bases, J lost 0 bases, and 8 bases stayed unmatched. CDR1 SGHTA and CDR2 FQGTGA come from the germline V gene. The CDR3 spans 19 residues.

In its sample, this clonotype was seen many times. The V gene is TRBV7-9, the J gene TRBJ1-5, with TRBD1 matching over 9 bases. CDR1 and CDR2 (germline): SEHNR, FQNEAQ (reference sequence). With 5 bases clipped from V and 2 bases from J, the junction kept 7 bases outside the gene matches. CDR3 length: 16 residues. The CDR3: CASSNSDRGGNQPQHF. CDR3 bases: TGTGCCAGCAGCAATTCGGACAGGGGTGGCAATCAGCCCCAGCATTTT. Full variable domain (missing parts from reference TRBV7-9 and TRBJ1-5): DTGVSQNPRHKITKRGQNVTFRCDPISEHNRLYWYRQTLGQGPEFLTYFQNEAQLEKSRLLSDRFSAERPKGSFSTLEIQRTEQGDSAMYLCASSNSDRGGNQPQHFGDGTRLSIL.

This clonotype is termed medium-sized. This chain connects TRBV5-1 to TRBJ2-3; tentative D call: TRBD1 (6 bases). This CDR3 has 15 residues. The V and J ends lost 7 bases and 3 bases respectively, with 18 bases between them. Germline lookup yields CDR1 SGHRS and CDR2 YFSETQ. The CDR3, as DNA: TGCGCCAGCCTAAACGAGGGACATGCTACAGATACGCAGTATTTT. This sequence encodes CASLNEGHATDTQYF. The full variable domain, in which reference TRBV5-1 and TRBJ2-3 provide the parts outside the CDR3, is KAGVTQTPRYLIKTRGQQVTLSCSPISGHRSVSWYQQTPGQGLQFLFEYFSETQRNKGNFPGRFSGRQFSNSRSEMNVSTLELGDSALYLCASLNEGHATDTQYFGPGTRLTVL.

Ten or more counts support this clonotype. The V and J genes are TRBV5-1 and TRBJ2-3, with 13 bases fitting TRBD2. Germline CDR1 is SGHRS and CDR2 is YFSETQ. V shed 7 bases and J 3 bases; nucleotides not matched to a gene: 8. There are 16 residues in the CDR3. This CDR3 reads CASRWTSGGATDTQYF. The CDR3, as DNA: TGCGCCAGCCGATGGACTAGCGGGGGAGCTACAGATACGCAGTATTTT.